This T cell receptor beta chain originates from a study of shared clonotypes between healthy human individuals. Study as a whole: There were three CD4 naive, three CD4 memory, two CD8 naive and one CD8 memory plates per donor. Findings of the study overall: A reduction in generation probabilities was seen for non-shared clonotypes relative to those shared by all four donors.

Turning to this clone: Its antigen is undetermined. One end of the junction fails to match germline, which may point to a read error.

This CDR3 region has 14 residues. Looked up from germline, CDR1 is SGHTA and CDR2 is FQGTGA. CD45RO-negative CD8 cells positively selected for CCR7 made up the naive population, which excluded terminally differentiated effector memory CD45RA+ cells. A deep-level run was used for the assay. Only in-frame clones appear in the TCRdb table, and some are missing; sequencing was by immunoSEQ multiplex PCR. The repertoire holds roughly 2.1 million clones, with about 92% as singletons. Sequences were obtained from naive CD8+ T cells from PBMCs. The rearrangement joins TRBV7-3 to TRBJ1-1; possibly TRBD1 for D (5 bases). This TCR came from a man between 18 and 35 years old in good health. Some clones in this sample may be carry-over from other donors' samples. DNA for the CDR3: TGTGCCAGCAGTTTAACCAGGGTAGGCACTGAAGCTTTCTTT. It codes for CASSLTRVGTEAFF.